Sequencing of this T cell receptor (beta chain) was carried out in a study of blood T cell repertoires in COVID-19. Assay: immunoSEQ multiplex PCR; the TCRdb copy retains only in-frame clones and omits some. The data contain approximately 350,000 clones, over 70% of them singletons. V was trimmed by 6 bases and J by 8 bases, leaving 8 bases between them. The CDR3 loop spans 11 amino acids. The germline CDR1 and CDR2 sequences are WSHSY and SAAADI. Followed longitudinally, the Seattle patients had been enrolled during active infection. This clonotype was obtained from a woman in her fifties or sixties with COVID-19, enrolled during active disease. Sequencing input: peripheral blood. The chain carries TRBV10-2 and TRBJ2-1; tentative D call: TRBD2 (6 bases). This CDR3 is CASRWRDEQFF. CDR3 nucleotide sequence: TGCGCCAGCAGATGGAGGGATGAGCAGTTCTTC.